The present T cell receptor (beta chain) was sequenced within a study of blood T cell repertoires in COVID-19. Study context: From T cells, B-cell-depleted T cells, or PBMCs came the material, which was cDNA or gDNA.

Germline-derived CDR1 and CDR2 are SGHAT and FQNNGV. V dropped 3 bases and J dropped 4; count of bases not matched to a gene: 1. There are 13 residues in the CDR3. Original processing methods: Researchers report that nucleated cell counts were estimated from reference gene primer amplification. Generated by immunoSEQ multiplex PCR, the TCRdb table keeps only in-frame clones and is missing some. That table furnishes V, J and clone size, whereas the DNA furnished D and trimming. This sample has about 83,000 clones, with about 86% found just once. The chain couples TRBV11-2 to TRBJ1-1; 8 bases are shared with TRBD1. The receptor was isolated from a woman aged 80 or over in a cohort sampled during active or convalescent COVID-19. Specimen: peripheral blood. CDR3 nucleotides: TGTGCCAGCAGCTTTCAGGGGGCCACTGAAGCTTTCTTT. Translating gives CASSFQGATEAFF.